This T cell receptor (beta chain) was found in a study of Ad26.COV2.S vaccination and SARS-CoV-2 variants. CDR1 is MNHEY, CDR2 SMNVEV, per germline (reference sequence). With V trimmed by 3 bases and J by 7 bases, 8 bases remained unmatched. The CDR3 covers 14 residues. Treatment given: around 19 received Ad26.COV2.S at low or high dose, single or two shots; about five received placebo; per-sample allocation not given. Samples analyzed were those drawn on day 63 after the first vaccine or placebo injection. Clones were sequenced by immunoSEQ multiplex PCR, and TCRdb holds only the in-frame ones, with some missing. The profile shows about 480,000 clones, around nine tenths of them singletons.

The receptor's source is a person aged 18-65 years who received the Ad26.COV2.S COVID-19 vaccine or a placebo. This chain connects TRBV27 to TRBJ2-7; 8 nucleotides match TRBD2. The specimen comprised peripheral blood, sampled in a trial of Ad26.COV2.S vaccine versus placebo. The CDR3: CASSLAAGTREQYF. CDR3 sequence (DNA): TGTGCCAGCAGTTTGGCGGCAGGGACTAGGGAGCAGTACTTC.